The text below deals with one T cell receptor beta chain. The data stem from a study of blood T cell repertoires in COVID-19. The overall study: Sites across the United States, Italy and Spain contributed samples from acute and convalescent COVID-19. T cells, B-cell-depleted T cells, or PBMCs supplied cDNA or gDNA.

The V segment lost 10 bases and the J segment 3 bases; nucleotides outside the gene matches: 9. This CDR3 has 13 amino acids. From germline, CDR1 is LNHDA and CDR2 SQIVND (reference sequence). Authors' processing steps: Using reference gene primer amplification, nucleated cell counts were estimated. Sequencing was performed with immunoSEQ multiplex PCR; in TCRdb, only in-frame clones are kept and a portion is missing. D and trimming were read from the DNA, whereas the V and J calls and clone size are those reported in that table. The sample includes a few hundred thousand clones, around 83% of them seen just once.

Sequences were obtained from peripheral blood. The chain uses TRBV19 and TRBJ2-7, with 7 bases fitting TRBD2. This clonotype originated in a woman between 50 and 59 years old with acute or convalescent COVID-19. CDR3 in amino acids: CATDSGVNYEQYF. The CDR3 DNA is TGTGCCACCGACAGCGGGGTCAACTACGAGCAGTACTTC.